This TCR beta chain was sequenced during a study of blood T cell repertoires in COVID-19 (dated by TCRdb to about 2020). Concerning the study at large: Samples from collaborators originated in the United States, Italy and Spain and spanned both the acute and convalescent phases of COVID-19. The prospective study material was composed of cDNA or gDNA derived from T cells, B-cell-depleted T cells, or PBMCs. Deeply sampled blood TCRbeta repertoires from subjects exposed to, actively infected with, or recovered from COVID-19 were included in the dataset. The repertoires were released in a freely available public database intended as a resource for research on the immune response to SARS-CoV-2. The samples were drawn from two sources: the first 160 participants of the ongoing ImmuneRACE study, and 1,000 to 1,500 subjects contributed by 6 global collaborators. The sample metadata nearly always contained a de-identified subject ID, COVID-19 status, age in years and sex. Where available, HLA class I and class II types were obtained from metadata supplied by the sample provider rather than from assay-based typing.

General study outcomes and caveats: The quantity of clinical and demographic metadata differed by source and by participant and was supplied without curation.

Collaborating institutions collected whole blood in K2EDTA tubes following their own protocols. For TCRbeta analysis, collaborators shipped samples in one of three forms: frozen whole blood, isolated PBMCs, or DNA extracted from either of those sample types. The immunoSEQ Assay, a bias-controlled multiplex PCR, was used to amplify TCRbeta CDR3 regions from genomic DNA. The original pipeline was this. Nucleated cell counts per sample were estimated from amplification of reference gene primers within the assay. Sequence reads were collapsed and filtered to measure the absolute abundance of every unique TCRbeta CDR3 rearrangement. For each sample, productive Simpson clonality was calculated as the square root of Simpson's diversity index across productive rearrangements. Sourced from immuneACCESS, this table was stored by TCRdb with only in-frame sequences that have V and J called. A share of the clones is absent; for the studies checked, an unresolved V gene accounts for under half, and the remainder has no known explanation. Clone size and V and J calls were adopted from that table, with D and trimming inferred from the DNA. The sample table holds around 110,000 clones, of which 80% were seen once. Approximately 16% of the sample belongs to the ten largest clones.

This clone was observed a handful of times. Its cognate antigen has yet to be identified. No base-level quality is on record; no much larger clone is a single base apart. The sequence was obtained from a man in his sixties with active or convalescent COVID-19. The sequencing input was peripheral blood.

The bases are TGTGCCAGCAGCCCCCCCGGGGGTCGGTCGGATACGCAGTATTTT. Translated, this is CASSPPGGRSDTQYF. The V and J genes are TRBV6-2 or TRBV6-3 and TRBJ2-3, and possibly TRBD2, on 6 matching bases. The germline V gene specifies MNHEY as CDR1 and SVGEGT as CDR2. Trimming removed 6 bases from V and 6 bases from J, leaving 19 bases between the germline ends. From the cysteine through the phenylalanine, the CDR3 covers 15 amino acids. Only CDR3 DNA remains: 45 bases, in frame from the first base.